This T cell receptor beta chain was recorded in a study of T cell repertoires in cytomegalovirus infection. MiXCR was run by TCRdb on the reads, yielding one entry per CDR3 protein. Counted here are around 340,000 distinct CDR3 sequences, almost 30% occurring once; the ten biggest clones make up over 15%. There are 16 residues in the CDR3. V was cut by 5 bases and J by 3 bases, with 18 bases left in between. The V gene's germline CDR1 is LNHDA and CDR2 SQIVND (reference sequence). Details on this clonotype: What it binds is unknown.

The source of this sequence is a human donor in good health (CMV status not recorded). Some clones in this sample may be carry-over from other donors' samples. Sequenced here: cultured PBMCs, sampled from culture after CMV antigen stimulation. V gene TRBV19 combines with J gene TRBJ2-3; D might be TRBD1 or TRBD2, each matching 5 bases. The CDR3 DNA reads TGTGCCAGTAGTTCGAGAGGGAGACAGCGGACAGATACGCAGTATTTT. It is translated as CASSSRGRQRTDTQYF.